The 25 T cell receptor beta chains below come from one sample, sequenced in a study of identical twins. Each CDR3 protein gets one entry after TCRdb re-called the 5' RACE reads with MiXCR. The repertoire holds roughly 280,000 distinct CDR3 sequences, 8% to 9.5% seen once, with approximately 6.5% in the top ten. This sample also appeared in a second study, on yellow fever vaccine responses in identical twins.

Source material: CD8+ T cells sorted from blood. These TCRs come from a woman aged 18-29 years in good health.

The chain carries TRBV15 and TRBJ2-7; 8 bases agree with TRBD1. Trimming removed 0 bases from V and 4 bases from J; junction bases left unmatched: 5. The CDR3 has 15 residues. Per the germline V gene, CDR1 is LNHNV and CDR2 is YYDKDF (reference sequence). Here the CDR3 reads CATSRDHQGAYEQYF. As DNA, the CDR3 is TGTGCCACCAGCAGAGATCACCAGGGGGCTTACGAGCAGTACTTC.

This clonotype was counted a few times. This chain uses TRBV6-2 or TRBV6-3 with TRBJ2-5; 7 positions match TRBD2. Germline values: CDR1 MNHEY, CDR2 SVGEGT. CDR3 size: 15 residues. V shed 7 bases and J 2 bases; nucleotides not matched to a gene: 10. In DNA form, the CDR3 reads TGTGCCAGCACCACGGGAGGAGGGAGGCAAGAGACCCAGTACTTC. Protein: CASTTGGGRQETQYF.

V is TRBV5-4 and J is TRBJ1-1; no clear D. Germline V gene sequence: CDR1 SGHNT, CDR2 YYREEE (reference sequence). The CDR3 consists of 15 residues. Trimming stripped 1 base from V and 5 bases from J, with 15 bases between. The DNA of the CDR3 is TGTGCCAGCAGCTTGCAGGCCTCCCCAACGACTGAAGCTTTCTTT. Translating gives CASSLQASPTTEAFF.

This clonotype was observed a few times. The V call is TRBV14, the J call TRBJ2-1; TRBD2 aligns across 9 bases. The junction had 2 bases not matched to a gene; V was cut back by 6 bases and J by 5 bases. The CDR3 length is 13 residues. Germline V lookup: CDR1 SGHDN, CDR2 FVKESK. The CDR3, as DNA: TGTGCCAGCAGGGAGCGGGGGGACAATGAGCAGTTCTTC. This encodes CASRERGDNEQFF.

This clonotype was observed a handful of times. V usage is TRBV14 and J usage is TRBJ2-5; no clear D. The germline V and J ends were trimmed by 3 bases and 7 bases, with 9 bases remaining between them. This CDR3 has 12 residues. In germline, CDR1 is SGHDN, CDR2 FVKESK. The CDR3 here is CASSHPERTQYF. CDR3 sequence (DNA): TGTGCCAGCAGCCACCCCGAACGGACCCAGTACTTC.

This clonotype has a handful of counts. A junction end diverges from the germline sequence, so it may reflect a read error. CDR3 region: CASSRQRELRPF. CDR3 nucleotides: TGCGCCAGCAGCCGGCAACGGGAACTACGCCCATTC. The V call is TRBV4-3, the J call TRBJ2-7; D may be TRBD2 (5 bases). Germline assignment: CDR1 LGHNA and CDR2 YSLEER. This CDR3 contains 12 residues.

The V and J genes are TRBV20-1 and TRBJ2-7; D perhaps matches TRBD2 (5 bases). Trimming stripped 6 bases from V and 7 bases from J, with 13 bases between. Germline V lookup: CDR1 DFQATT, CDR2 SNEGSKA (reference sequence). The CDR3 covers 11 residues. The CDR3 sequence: CSATAAVEQYF. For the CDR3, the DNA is TGCAGTGCGACGGCAGCGGTTGAGCAGTACTTC.

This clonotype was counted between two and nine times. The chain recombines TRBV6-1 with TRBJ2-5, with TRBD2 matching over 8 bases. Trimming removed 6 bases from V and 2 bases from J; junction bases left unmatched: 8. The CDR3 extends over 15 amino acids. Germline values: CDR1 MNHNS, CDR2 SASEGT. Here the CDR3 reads CASSPSGGLQETQYF. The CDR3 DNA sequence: TGTGCCAGCAGCCCCAGCGGGGGCCTACAAGAGACCCAGTACTTC.

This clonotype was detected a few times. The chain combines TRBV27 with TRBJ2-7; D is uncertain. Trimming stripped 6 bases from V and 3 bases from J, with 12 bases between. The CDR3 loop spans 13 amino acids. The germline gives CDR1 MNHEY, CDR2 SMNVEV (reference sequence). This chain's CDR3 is CASSPTVGYEQYF. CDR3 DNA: TGTGCCAGCAGCCCGACCGTAGGCTACGAGCAGTACTTC.

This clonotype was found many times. This CDR3 reads CASSFIRDRVGEQFF. The CDR3 DNA is TGTGCCAGCAGTTTTATTCGGGACAGAGTTGGTGAGCAGTTCTTC. This rearrangement joins TRBV28 to TRBJ2-1; 7 bases align to TRBD1. From germline, CDR1 is MDHEN and CDR2 SYDVKM. This CDR3 is 15 amino acids long. The V segment lost 3 bases and the J segment 9 bases; nucleotides outside the gene matches: 11.

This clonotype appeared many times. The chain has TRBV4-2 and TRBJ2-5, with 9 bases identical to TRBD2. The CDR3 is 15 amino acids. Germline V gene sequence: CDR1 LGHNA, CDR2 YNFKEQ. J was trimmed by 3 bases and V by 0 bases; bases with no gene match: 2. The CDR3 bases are TGTGCCAGCAGCCAAGAGCGGGGGGGCGAAGAGACCCAGTACTTC. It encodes CASSQERGGEETQYF.

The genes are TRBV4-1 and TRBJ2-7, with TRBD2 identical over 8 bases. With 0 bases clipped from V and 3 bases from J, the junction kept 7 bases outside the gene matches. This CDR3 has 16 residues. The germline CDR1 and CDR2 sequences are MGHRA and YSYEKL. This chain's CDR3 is CASSQDPAGGYYEQYF. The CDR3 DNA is TGCGCCAGCAGCCAAGATCCGGCGGGAGGCTACTACGAGCAGTACTTC.

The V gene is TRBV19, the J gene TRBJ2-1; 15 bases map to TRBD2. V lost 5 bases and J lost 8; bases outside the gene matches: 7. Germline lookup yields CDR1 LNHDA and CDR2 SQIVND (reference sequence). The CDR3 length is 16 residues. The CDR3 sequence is CASSSGLAGGWHEQFF. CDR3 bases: TGTGCCAGTAGTTCGGGACTAGCGGGGGGATGGCATGAGCAGTTCTTC.

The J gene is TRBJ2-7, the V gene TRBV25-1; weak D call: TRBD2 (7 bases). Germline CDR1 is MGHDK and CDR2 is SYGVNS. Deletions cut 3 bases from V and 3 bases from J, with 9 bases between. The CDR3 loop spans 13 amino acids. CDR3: CASSEGGGYEQYF. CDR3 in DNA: TGTGCCAGCAGTGAGGGAGGGGGCTACGAGCAGTACTTC.

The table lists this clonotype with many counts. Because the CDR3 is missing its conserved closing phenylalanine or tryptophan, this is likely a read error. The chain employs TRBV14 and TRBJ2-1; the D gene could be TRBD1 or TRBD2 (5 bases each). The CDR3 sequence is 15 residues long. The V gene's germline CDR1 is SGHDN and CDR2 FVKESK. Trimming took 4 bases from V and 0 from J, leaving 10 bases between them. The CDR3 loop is CASSRGPSSYNEQFS. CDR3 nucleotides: TGTGCCAGCAGCCGGGGACCGAGCTCCTACAATGAGCAGTTCTCC.

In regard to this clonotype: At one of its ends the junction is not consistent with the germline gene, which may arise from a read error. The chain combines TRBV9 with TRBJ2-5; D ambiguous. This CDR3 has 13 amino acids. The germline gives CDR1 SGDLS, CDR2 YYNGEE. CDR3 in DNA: TGTGCCAGCATCGTAGAATCTGGGGAGACCCAGTACTTC. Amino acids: CASIVESGETQYF.

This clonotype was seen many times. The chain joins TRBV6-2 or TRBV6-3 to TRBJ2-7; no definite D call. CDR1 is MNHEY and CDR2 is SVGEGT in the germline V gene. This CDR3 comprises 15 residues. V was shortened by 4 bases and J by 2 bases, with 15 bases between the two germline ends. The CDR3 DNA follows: TGTGCCAGCAGTTTCGACGGCGGCGGACCCTACGAGCAGTACTTC. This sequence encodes CASSFDGGGPYEQYF.

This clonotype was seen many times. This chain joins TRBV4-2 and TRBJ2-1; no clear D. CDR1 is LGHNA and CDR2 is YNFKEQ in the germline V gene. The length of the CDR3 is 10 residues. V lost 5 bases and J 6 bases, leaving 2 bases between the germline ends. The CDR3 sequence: CASSSNEQFF. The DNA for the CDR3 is TGTGCCAGCAGCAGCAATGAGCAGTTCTTC.

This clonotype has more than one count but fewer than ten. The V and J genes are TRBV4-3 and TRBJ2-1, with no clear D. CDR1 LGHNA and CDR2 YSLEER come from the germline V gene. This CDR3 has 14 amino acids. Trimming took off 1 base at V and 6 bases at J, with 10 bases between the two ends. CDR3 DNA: TGCGCCAGCAGCCAAGTCGGCCTGGGCAATGAGCAGTTCTTC. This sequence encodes CASSQVGLGNEQFF.

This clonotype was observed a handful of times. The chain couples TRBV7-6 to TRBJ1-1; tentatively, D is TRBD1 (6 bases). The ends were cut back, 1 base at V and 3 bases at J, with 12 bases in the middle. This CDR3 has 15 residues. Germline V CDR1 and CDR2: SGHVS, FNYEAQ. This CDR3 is CASSLGKTGYTEAFF. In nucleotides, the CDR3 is TGTGCCAGCAGCTTAGGGAAGACAGGTTACACTGAAGCTTTCTTT.

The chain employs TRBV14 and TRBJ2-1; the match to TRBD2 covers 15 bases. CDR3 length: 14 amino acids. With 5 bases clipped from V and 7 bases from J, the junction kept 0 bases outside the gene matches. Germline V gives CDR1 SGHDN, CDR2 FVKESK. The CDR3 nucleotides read TGTGCCAGCAGCGGGACTAGCGGGAGGAATGAGCAGTTCTTC. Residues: CASSGTSGRNEQFF.

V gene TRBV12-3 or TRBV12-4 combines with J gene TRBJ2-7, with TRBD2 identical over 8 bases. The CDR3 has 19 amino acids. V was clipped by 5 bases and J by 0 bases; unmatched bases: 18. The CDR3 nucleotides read TGTGCCAGCAGTCCGACAGGACTAGCCCTGAGTCTAAACTCCTACGAGCAGTACTTC. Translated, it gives CASSPTGLALSLNSYEQYF.

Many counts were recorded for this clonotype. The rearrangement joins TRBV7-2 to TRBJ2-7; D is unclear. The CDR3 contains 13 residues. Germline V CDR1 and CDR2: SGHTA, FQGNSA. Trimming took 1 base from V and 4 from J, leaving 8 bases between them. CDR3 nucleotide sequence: TGTGCCAGCAGCTTAGGGTCCGGTTACGAGCAGTACTTC. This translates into CASSLGSGYEQYF.

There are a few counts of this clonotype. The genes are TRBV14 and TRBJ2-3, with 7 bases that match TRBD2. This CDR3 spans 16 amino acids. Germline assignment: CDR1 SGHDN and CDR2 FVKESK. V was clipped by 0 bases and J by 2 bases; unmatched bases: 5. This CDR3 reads CASSQEGGGNTDTQYF. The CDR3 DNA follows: TGTGCCAGCAGCCAAGAAGGCGGGGGAAACACAGATACGCAGTATTTT.

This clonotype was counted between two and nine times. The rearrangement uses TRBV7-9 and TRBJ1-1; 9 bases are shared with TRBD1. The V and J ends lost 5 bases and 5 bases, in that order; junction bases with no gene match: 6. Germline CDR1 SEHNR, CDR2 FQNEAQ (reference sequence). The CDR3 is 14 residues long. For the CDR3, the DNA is TGTGCCAGCAGCCACGGACAGGGGTATACTGAAGCTTTCTTT. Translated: CASSHGQGYTEAFF.